A selection of T cell receptor beta chains follows, all from one sample in a study of cytomegalovirus exposure and HLA in healthy donors. Sequencing used immunoSEQ multiplex PCR; TCRdb keeps in-frame clones, though not all of them. The table includes some 77,000 clones, roughly 80% detected once. Sequences were obtained from PBMCs. The receptors shown here come from a woman aged 45 to 65 in good health and CMV-seropositive. The CDR3 runs from the conserved cysteine through the conserved F or W. The order of the fields is clone size, J gene, D gene, V gene, CDR3 DNA, CDR3 protein. A D gene is named only where the DNA matches it firmly. Size tells how often a clone was seen (once, few, many) or the class of an expanded clone, and some rows leave it out.

size: .
J: TRBJ1-1
D: TRBD1
V: TRBV19
DNA: TGTGCCAGTAGTGTTTGGACAGGGGAACCGAACACTGAAGCTTTCTTT
CDR3: CASSVWTGEPNTEAFF

size: once
J: TRBJ1-2
D: TRBD1
V: TRBV5-1
DNA: TGCGCCAGCAGCCCCGTGGGGGACAGGCGGGAAGTCACCTTC
CDR3: CASSPVGDRREVTF

size: once
J: TRBJ1-2
D: .
V: TRBV6-5
DNA: TGTGCCAGCAGTTCAGCGGGAGCGGATTACTATGGCTACACCTTC
CDR3: CASSSAGADYYGYTF

size: .
J: TRBJ1-6
D: .
V: TRBV7-3
DNA: TGTGCCAGCACCTCGGGGGTGGGCTCACCCCTCCACTTT
CDR3: CASTSGVGSPLHF

size: medium-sized
J: TRBJ1-1
D: .
V: TRBV7-6
DNA: TGTGCCAGCAGCTTAGGAGGGATGACTGAAGCTTTCTTT
CDR3: CASSLGGMTEAFF

size: .
J: TRBJ1-6
D: TRBD1
V: TRBV2
DNA: TGTGCCAGCAGTGGATCGAGGGGACAGGGCCATTATAATTCACCCCTCCACTTT
CDR3: CASSGSRGQGHYNSPLHF

size: .
J: TRBJ2-2
D: .
V: TRBV18
DNA: TGTGCCAGCTCACCACTGGATAGCGGCACCGGGGAGCTGTTTTTT
CDR3: CASSPLDSGTGELFF

size: .
J: TRBJ1-2
D: .
V: TRBV2
DNA: TGTGCCAGCAGTGATGTGGCATATGGCTACACCTTC
CDR3: CASSDVAYGYTF

size: .
J: TRBJ2-5
D: TRBD2
V: TRBV5-6
DNA: TGTGCCAGCAGCTTGTATGCGGCGGCTCCGGGGGGGGAGACCCAGTACTTC
CDR3: CASSLYAAAPGGETQYF

size: .
J: TRBJ2-1
D: TRBD2
V: TRBV6-4
DNA: TGTGCCAGCAGTGAACAGACTAGCGGGAGCAATGAGCAGTTCTTC
CDR3: CASSEQTSGSNEQFF

size: .
J: TRBJ1-6
D: .
V: TRBV6-6
DNA: TGTGCCAGCAGTTACACAGACCCAAATAATTCACCCCTCCACTTT
CDR3: CASSYTDPNNSPLHF

size: .
J: TRBJ2-7
D: .
V: TRBV9
DNA: TGTGCCAGCAGCGTCTCAGGGGCAGGAGAGCAGTACTTC
CDR3: CASSVSGAGEQYF

size: .
J: TRBJ1-2
D: TRBD1
V: TRBV5-1
DNA: TGCGCCAGCAGCTTACAGCCACAGGGGACGAACTATGGCTACACCTTC
CDR3: CASSLQPQGTNYGYTF

size: .
J: TRBJ1-1
D: TRBD1
V: TRBV14
DNA: TGTGCCAGCAGCCGCAGGGACAGGGAAGCTTTCTTT
CDR3: CASSRRDREAFF

size: .
J: TRBJ1-5
D: .
V: TRBV5-8
DNA: TGTGCCAGCAGCTGGGTCCTGCAGGGGAGTCAGCCCCAGCATTTT
CDR3: CASSWVLQGSQPQHF

size: few
J: TRBJ2-1
D: .
V: TRBV20-1
DNA: TGCAGTGAAGAAATTCGGGGTGAGCAGTTCTTC
CDR3: CSEEIRGEQFF

size: .
J: TRBJ1-3
D: .
V: TRBV19
DNA: TGTGCCAGTAGTATTCAGGTGACATCTGGAAACACCATATATTTT
CDR3: CASSIQVTSGNTIYF

size: few
J: TRBJ2-5
D: .
V: TRBV5-1
DNA: TGCGCCAGCAGCTTGGGACAGGCCCAAGAGACCCAGTACTTC
CDR3: CASSLGQAQETQYF

size: .
J: TRBJ2-2
D: .
V: TRBV12-5
DNA: TGTGCTAGTCGTCGGGATAACACCGGGGAGCTGTTTTTT
CDR3: CASRRDNTGELFF

size: .
J: TRBJ2-1
D: TRBD2
V: TRBV19
DNA: TGTGCCAGCTGGGGGGAGGGCTACAATGAGCAGTTCTTC
CDR3: CASWGEGYNEQFF

size: .
J: TRBJ2-1
D: .
V: TRBV5-1
DNA: TGCGCCAGCAGCGACCAAGCAAGCGGACCCCTCGACAATGAGCAGTTCTTC
CDR3: CASSDQASGPLDNEQFF

size: few
J: TRBJ2-7
D: TRBD1
V: TRBV19
DNA: TGTGCCAGTAGTGGAGGGACAGGGGGAACCTACGAGCAGTACTTC
CDR3: CASSGGTGGTYEQYF

size: few
J: TRBJ1-5
D: .
V: TRBV6-1
DNA: TGTGCCAGCAGTGTTAATAATCAGCCCCAGCATTTT
CDR3: CASSVNNQPQHF

size: .
J: TRBJ1-2
D: .
V: TRBV6-1
DNA: TGTGCCAGCAGTAGTCGGACAGTGAGTGACTACACCTTC
CDR3: CASSSRTVSDYTF

size: .
J: TRBJ2-2
D: TRBD2
V: TRBV9
DNA: TGTGCCAGCAGCGTGAGCCCCGGGACTAGCGTATATCCGAACACCGGGGAGCTGTTTTTT
CDR3: CASSVSPGTSVYPNTGELFF

size: .
J: TRBJ1-6
D: TRBD1
V: TRBV19
DNA: TGTGCCAGTACTTCTCGACAGGGCAATTCACCCCTCCACTTT
CDR3: CASTSRQGNSPLHF

size: .
J: TRBJ2-1
D: .
V: TRBV7-3
DNA: TGTGCCAGCAGCTTAGACAGAGACAATGAGCAGTTCTTC
CDR3: CASSLDRDNEQFF

size: .
J: TRBJ1-2
D: .
V: TRBV5-1
DNA: TGCGCCAGCAGCTTGGGAGGGAACTATGGCTACACCTTC
CDR3: CASSLGGNYGYTF

size: once
J: TRBJ1-2
D: .
V: TRBV6-6
DNA: TGTGCCAGCAGCCCAGGGGCTAACTATGGCTACACCTTC
CDR3: CASSPGANYGYTF

size: once
J: TRBJ1-3
D: .
V: TRBV5-6
DNA: TGTGCCAGCAGCGAGAAGTACCTCTCTGGAAACACCATATATTTT
CDR3: CASSEKYLSGNTIYF

size: .
J: TRBJ1-1
D: TRBD1
V: TRBV6-1
DNA: TGTGCCAGCAGTACTGAGGGACAGGAAGCTTTCTTT
CDR3: CASSTEGQEAFF

size: .
J: TRBJ1-3
D: .
V: TRBV12-5
DNA: TGTGCTAGTGGTTTGTTCAACTCTGGAAACACCATATATTTT
CDR3: CASGLFNSGNTIYF

size: .
J: TRBJ1-2
D: .
V: TRBV15
DNA: TGTGCCACCAGCAGAGTGGGCAGGGATCGCACTGGCTACACCTTC
CDR3: CATSRVGRDRTGYTF

size: .
J: TRBJ2-7
D: .
V: TRBV27
DNA: TGTGCCAGCGGGTTCTCGAGTTCAGGGGACGAGCAGTACTTC
CDR3: CASGFSSSGDEQYF

size: .
J: TRBJ1-2
D: .
V: TRBV7-8
DNA: TGTGCCAGCAGGGAAAGGACAAAGGATGGCTACACCTTC
CDR3: CASRERTKDGYTF

size: .
J: TRBJ2-1
D: .
V: TRBV12-1
DNA: TGTGCCAGCAGCTACCGGAGACTAGCGGGGATCGGGGAGCAGTTCTTC
CDR3: CASSYRRLAGIGEQFF

size: few
J: TRBJ2-4
D: .
V: TRBV7-9
DNA: TGTGCCAGCAGCCGAGGAGACATTCAGTACTTC
CDR3: CASSRGDIQYF

size: .
J: TRBJ2-3
D: TRBD2
V: TRBV11-2
DNA: TGTGCCAGCAGCCAGACACTAGCGGGAGGGCGCGATACGCAGTATTTT
CDR3: CASSQTLAGGRDTQYF

size: .
J: TRBJ2-1
D: TRBD1
V: TRBV19
DNA: TGTGCCAGTATTTCGGACAGGAGCTCCTACAATGAGCAGTTCTTC
CDR3: CASISDRSSYNEQFF

size: .
J: TRBJ2-7
D: .
V: TRBV29-1
DNA: TGCAGCGTTGGCGGGGTCTACGAGCAGTACTTC
CDR3: CSVGGVYEQYF

size: .
J: TRBJ2-5
D: TRBD2
V: TRBV9
DNA: TGTGCCAGCAGCCTATACGGGACTAGCGGAAAAAAAGAGACCCAGTACTTC
CDR3: CASSLYGTSGKKETQYF

size: .
J: TRBJ1-1
D: .
V: TRBV11-3
DNA: TGTGCCAGCAGCGACAGATTGAACACTGAAGCTTTCTTT
CDR3: CASSDRLNTEAFF

size: .
J: TRBJ2-2
D: TRBD1
V: TRBV30
DNA: TGTGCTTCAGGGGGCCGGGAACACCGGGTTTTCAACACCGGGGAGCTGTTTTTT
CDR3: CASGGREHRVFNTGELFF

size: .
J: TRBJ2-1
D: TRBD2
V: TRBV30
DNA: TGTGCCTGGATTACTAGCGGGAGGGCCTATATCAATGAGCAGTTCTTC
CDR3: CAWITSGRAYINEQFF

size: .
J: TRBJ2-7
D: .
V: TRBV18
DNA: TGTGCCAGCTCACTAACCCTGGAGCCCACCTACGAGCAGTACTTC
CDR3: CASSLTLEPTYEQYF

size: .
J: TRBJ1-3
D: .
V: TRBV5-1
DNA: TGCGCCAGCAGCTTGGTAGGGGCCTCTGGAAACACCATATATTTT
CDR3: CASSLVGASGNTIYF

size: .
J: TRBJ1-6
D: .
V: TRBV7-9
DNA: TGTGCCAGCAGCGGTCCGGACCGGGGCTCCTATAATTCACCCCTCCACTTT
CDR3: CASSGPDRGSYNSPLHF

size: .
J: TRBJ1-1
D: TRBD1
V: TRBV5-6
DNA: TGTGCCAGCAGCTTGGGGGGGACAGGGGTAACTGAAGCTTTCTTT
CDR3: CASSLGGTGVTEAFF

size: .
J: TRBJ2-3
D: .
V: TRBV7-3
DNA: TGTGCCAGCAGCCTGGACTACTCAGATACGCAGTATTTT
CDR3: CASSLDYSDTQYF

size: .
J: TRBJ2-1
D: .
V: TRBV28
DNA: TGTGCCAGCACCTCCGGCGGAGGCAGGTACAATGAGCAGTTCTTC
CDR3: CASTSGGGRYNEQFF

size: .
J: TRBJ1-4
D: .
V: TRBV6-6
DNA: TGTGCCAGCAGCCTTCAGGGAGGACCTAATGAAAAACTGTTTTTT
CDR3: CASSLQGGPNEKLFF